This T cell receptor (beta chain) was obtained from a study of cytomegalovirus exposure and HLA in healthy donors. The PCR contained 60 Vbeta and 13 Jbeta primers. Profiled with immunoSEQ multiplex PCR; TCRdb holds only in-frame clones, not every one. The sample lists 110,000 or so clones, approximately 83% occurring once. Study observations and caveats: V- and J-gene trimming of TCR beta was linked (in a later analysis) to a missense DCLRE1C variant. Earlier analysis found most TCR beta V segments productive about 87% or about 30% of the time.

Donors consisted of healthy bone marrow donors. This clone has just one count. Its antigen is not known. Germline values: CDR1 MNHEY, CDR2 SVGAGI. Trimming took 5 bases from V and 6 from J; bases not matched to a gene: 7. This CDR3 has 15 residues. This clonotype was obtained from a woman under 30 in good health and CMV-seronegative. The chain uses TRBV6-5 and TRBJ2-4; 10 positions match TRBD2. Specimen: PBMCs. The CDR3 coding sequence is TGTGCCAGCAGTCCCGGGACTAGCGACCTAAACATTCAGTACTTC. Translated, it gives CASSPGTSDLNIQYF.